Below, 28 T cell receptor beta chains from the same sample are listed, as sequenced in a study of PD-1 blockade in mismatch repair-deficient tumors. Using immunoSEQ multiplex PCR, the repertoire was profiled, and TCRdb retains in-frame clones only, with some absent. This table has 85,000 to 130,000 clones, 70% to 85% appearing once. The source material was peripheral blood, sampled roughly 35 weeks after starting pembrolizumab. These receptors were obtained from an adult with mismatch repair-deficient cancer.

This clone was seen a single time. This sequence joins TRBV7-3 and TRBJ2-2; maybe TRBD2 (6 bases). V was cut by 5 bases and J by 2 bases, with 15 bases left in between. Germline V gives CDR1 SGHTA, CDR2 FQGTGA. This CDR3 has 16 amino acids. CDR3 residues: CASSRAGGFNTGELFF. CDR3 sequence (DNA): TGTGCCAGCAGCCGAGCGGGCGGATTCAACACCGGGGAGCTGTTTTTT.

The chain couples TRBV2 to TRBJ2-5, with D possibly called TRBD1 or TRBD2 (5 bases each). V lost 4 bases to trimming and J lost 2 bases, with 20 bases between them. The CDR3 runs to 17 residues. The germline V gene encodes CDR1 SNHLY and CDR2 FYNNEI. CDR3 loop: CASSVAWDRGQQETQYF. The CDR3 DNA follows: TGTGCCAGCAGTGTGGCGTGGGACCGTGGGCAGCAAGAGACCCAGTACTTC. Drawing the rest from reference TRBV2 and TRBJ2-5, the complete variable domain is EPEVTQTPSHQVTQMGQEVILRCVPISNHLYFYWYRQILGQKVEFLVSFYNNEISEKSEIFDDQFSVERPDGSNFTLKIRSTKLEDSAMYFCASSVAWDRGQQETQYFGPGTRLLVL.

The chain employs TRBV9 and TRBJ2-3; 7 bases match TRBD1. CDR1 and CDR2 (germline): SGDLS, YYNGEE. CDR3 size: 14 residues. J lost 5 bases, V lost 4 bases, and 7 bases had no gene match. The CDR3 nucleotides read TGTGCCAGCAGCCCGAGACAGGGAGAAGATACGCAGTATTTT. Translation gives CASSPRQGEDTQYF.

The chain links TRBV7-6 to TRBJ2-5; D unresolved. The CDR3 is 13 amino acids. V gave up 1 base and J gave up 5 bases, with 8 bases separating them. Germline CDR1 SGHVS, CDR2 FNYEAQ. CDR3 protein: CASSLVSRETQYF. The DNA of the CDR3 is TGTGCCAGCAGCTTAGTTAGTCGTGAGACCCAGTACTTC.

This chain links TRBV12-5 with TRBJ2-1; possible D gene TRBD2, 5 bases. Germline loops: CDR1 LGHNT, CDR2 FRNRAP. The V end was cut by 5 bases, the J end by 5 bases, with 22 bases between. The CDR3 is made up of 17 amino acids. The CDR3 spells CASGPPGVATGNNEQFF. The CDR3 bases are TGTGCTAGTGGTCCCCCTGGGGTAGCGACCGGGAACAATGAGCAGTTCTTC. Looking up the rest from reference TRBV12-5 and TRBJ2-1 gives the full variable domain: DARVTQTPRHKVTEMGQEVTMRCQPILGHNTVFWYRQTMMQGLELLAYFRNRAPLDDSGMPKDRFSAEMPDATLATLKIQPSEPRDSAVYFCASGPPGVATGNNEQFFGPGTRLTVL.

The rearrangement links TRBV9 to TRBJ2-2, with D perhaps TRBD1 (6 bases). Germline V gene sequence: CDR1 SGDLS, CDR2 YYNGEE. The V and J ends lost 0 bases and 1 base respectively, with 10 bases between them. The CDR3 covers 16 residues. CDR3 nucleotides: TGTGCCAGCAGCGTAGGGCAGGGGAGGAACACCGGGGAGCTGTTTTTT. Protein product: CASSVGQGRNTGELFF.

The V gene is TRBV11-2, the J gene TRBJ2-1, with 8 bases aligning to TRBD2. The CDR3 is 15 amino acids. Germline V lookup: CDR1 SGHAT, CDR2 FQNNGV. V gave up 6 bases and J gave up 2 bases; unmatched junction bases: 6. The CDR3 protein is CASSIRLATYNEQFF. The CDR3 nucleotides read TGTGCCAGCAGTATCCGACTAGCGACCTACAATGAGCAGTTCTTC.

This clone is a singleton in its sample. The CDR3 DNA is TGTGCCAGCAGGACCGACTCCTCGGGCTACGAGCAGTACTTC. Amino acid sequence: CASRTDSSGYEQYF. The gene calls are TRBV6-5 and TRBJ2-7; D is unclear. The CDR3 covers 14 residues. V was pared by 6 bases and J by 3 bases, with 15 bases between. The germline V gene encodes CDR1 MNHEY and CDR2 SVGAGI.

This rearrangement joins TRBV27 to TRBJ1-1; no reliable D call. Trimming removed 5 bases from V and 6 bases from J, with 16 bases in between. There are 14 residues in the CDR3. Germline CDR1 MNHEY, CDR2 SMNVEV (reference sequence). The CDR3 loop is CASSVNAGLAEAFF. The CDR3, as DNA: TGTGCCAGCAGTGTCAATGCGGGTCTAGCTGAAGCTTTCTTT.

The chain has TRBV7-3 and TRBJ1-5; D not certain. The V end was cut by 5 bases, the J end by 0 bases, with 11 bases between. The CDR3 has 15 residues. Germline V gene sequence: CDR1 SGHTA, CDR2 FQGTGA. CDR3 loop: CASSIDVYSNQPQHF. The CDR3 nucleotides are TGTGCCAGCAGCATTGACGTGTATAGCAATCAGCCCCAGCATTTT.

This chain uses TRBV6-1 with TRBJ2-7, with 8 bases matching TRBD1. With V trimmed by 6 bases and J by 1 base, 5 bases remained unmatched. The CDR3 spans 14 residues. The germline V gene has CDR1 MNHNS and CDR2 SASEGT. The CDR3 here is CASRPRGPSYEQYF. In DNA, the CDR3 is TGTGCCAGCAGGCCCAGGGGGCCGTCCTACGAGCAGTACTTC.

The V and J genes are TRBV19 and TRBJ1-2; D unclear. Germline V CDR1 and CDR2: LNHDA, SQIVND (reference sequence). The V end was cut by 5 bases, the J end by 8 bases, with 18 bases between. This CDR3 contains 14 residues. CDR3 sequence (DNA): TGTGCCAGTAGTGGGCCGGAACGGGCGGGGGGCTACACCTTC. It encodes CASSGPERAGGYTF.

The CDR3 DNA reads as TGTGCCTGGAAGGCGGGGACCGGAGTGAAAGCTTTCTTT. It yields the protein CAWKAGTGVKAFF. V is TRBV30 and J is TRBJ1-1, with D perhaps TRBD1 (5 bases). V lost 4 bases to trimming and J lost 9 bases, with 18 bases between them. The length of the CDR3 is 13 residues. The V gene's germline CDR1 is GTSNPN and CDR2 SVGIG (reference sequence).

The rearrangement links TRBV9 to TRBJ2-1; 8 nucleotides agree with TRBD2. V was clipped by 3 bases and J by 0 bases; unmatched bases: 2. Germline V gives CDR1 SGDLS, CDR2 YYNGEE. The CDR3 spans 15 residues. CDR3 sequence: CASSGAGGSYNEQFF. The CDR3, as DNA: TGTGCCAGCAGCGGGGCGGGAGGCTCCTACAATGAGCAGTTCTTC.

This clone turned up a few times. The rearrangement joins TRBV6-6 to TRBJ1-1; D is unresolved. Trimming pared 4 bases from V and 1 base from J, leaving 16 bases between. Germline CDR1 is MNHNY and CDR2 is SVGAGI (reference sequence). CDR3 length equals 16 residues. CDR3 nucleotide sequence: TGTGCCAGCAGTTCGTTCCGATCCCTGGGGAACACTGAAGCTTTCTTT. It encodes CASSSFRSLGNTEAFF.

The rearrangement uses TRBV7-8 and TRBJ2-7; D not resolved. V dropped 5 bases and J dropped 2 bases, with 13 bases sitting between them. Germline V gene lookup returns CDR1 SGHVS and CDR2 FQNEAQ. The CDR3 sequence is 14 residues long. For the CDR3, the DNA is TGTGCCAGCAGCCCCGAGCTGGTGACCTACGAGCAGTACTTC. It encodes CASSPELVTYEQYF.

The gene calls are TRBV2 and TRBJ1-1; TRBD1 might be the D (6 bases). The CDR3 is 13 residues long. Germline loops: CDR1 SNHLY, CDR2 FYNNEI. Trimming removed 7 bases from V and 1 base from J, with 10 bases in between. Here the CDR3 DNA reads TGTGCCAGCAAGGGGGAGCAGAACACTGAAGCTTTCTTT. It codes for CASKGEQNTEAFF.

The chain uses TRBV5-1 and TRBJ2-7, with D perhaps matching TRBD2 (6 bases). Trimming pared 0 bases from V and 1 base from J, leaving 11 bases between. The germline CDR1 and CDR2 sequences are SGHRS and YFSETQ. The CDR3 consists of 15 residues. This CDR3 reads CASSLVPGLSYEQYF. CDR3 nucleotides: TGCGCCAGCAGCTTGGTACCGGGACTTTCCTACGAGCAGTACTTC. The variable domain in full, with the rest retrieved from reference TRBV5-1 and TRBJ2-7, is KAGVTQTPRYLIKTRGQQVTLSCSPISGHRSVSWYQQTPGQGLQFLFEYFSETQRNKGNFPGRFSGRQFSNSRSEMNVSTLELGDSALYLCASSLVPGLSYEQYFGPGTRLTVT.

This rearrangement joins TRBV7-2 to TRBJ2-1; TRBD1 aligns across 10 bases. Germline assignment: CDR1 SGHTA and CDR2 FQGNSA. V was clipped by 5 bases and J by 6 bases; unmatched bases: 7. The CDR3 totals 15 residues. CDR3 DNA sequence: TGTGCCAGCAGCACCCCCGGGACAGGGGTCAATGAGCAGTTCTTC. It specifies CASSTPGTGVNEQFF.

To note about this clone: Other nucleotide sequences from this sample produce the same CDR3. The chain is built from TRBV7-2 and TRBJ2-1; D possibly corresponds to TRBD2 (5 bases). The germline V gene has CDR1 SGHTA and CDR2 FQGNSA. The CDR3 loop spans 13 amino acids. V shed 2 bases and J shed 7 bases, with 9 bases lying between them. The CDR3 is CASSLRGGNEQFF. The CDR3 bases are TGTGCCAGCAGCTTAAGAGGAGGAAATGAGCAGTTCTTC.

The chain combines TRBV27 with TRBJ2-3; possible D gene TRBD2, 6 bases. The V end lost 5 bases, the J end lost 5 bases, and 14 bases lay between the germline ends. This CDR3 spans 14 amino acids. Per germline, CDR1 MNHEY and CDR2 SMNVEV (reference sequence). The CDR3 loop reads CASSVGTVQDTQYF. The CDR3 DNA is TGTGCCAGCAGTGTCGGGACTGTCCAAGATACGCAGTATTTT.

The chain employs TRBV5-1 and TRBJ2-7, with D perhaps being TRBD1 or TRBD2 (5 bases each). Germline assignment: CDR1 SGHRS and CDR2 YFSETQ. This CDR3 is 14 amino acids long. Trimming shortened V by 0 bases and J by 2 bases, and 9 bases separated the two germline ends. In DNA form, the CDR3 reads TGCGCCAGCAGCTTGGGGGGGACCACCTACGAGCAGTACTTC. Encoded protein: CASSLGGTTYEQYF.

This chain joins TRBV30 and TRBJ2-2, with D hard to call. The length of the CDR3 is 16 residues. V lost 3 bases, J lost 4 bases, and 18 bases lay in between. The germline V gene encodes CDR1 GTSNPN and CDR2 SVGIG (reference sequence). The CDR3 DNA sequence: TGTGCCTGGAGCTCCTATCTCACTTACCGCACCGGGGAGCTGTTTTTT. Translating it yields CAWSSYLTYRTGELFF.

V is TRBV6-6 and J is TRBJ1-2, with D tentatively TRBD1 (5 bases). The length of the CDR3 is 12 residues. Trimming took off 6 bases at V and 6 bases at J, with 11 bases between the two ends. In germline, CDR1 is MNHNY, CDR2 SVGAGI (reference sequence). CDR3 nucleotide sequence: TGTGCCAGCAGCCCCGGGGCAGATGGCTACACCTTC. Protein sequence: CASSPGADGYTF.

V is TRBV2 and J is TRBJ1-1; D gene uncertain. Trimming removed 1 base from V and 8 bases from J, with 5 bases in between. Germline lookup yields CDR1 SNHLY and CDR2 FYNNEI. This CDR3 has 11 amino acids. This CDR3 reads CASSEGVEAFF. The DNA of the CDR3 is TGTGCCAGCAGTGAAGGGGTAGAAGCTTTCTTT.

As DNA, the CDR3 is TGCGCCAGCAGCTTGACTAGCGGGAGAGCCTCCTACAATGAGCAGTTCTTC. Protein product: CASSLTSGRASYNEQFF. The genes are TRBV5-1 and TRBJ2-1; 11 bases line up with TRBD2. Germline values: CDR1 SGHRS, CDR2 YFSETQ. The CDR3 is made up of 17 amino acids. V lost 1 base, J lost 0 bases, and 3 bases stayed unmatched.

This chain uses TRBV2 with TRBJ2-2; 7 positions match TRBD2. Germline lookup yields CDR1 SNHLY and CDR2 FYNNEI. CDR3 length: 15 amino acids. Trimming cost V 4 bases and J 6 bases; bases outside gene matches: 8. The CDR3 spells CASSGPAGPAGELFF. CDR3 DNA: TGTGCCAGCAGTGGGCCAGCGGGACCCGCCGGGGAGCTGTTTTTT. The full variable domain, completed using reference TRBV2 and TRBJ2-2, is EPEVTQTPSHQVTQMGQEVILRCVPISNHLYFYWYRQILGQKVEFLVSFYNNEISEKSEIFDDQFSVERPDGSNFTLKIRSTKLEDSAMYFCASSGPAGPAGELFFGEGSRLTVL.

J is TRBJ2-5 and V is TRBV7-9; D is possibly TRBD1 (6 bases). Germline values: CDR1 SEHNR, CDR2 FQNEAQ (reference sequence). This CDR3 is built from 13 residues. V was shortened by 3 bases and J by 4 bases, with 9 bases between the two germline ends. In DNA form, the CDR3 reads TGTGCCAGCAGCTTCAGGGGAACAGAGACCCAGTACTTC. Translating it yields CASSFRGTETQYF.